This T cell receptor beta chain was captured by sequencing in a study of blood T cell repertoires in COVID-19. For the study at large: The analysed material was cDNA or gDNA that came from T cells, B-cell-depleted T cells, or PBMCs.

During active infection, Seattle patients enrolled and were then monitored through disease. This CDR3 spans 16 amino acids. V was pared by 4 bases and J by 5 bases, with 16 bases between. CDR1 and CDR2 (germline): SGHRS, YFSETQ. In the study's own analysis: Researchers report that nucleated cell counts were estimated from reference gene primer amplification. Produced via immunoSEQ multiplex PCR; TCRdb's table is partial and in-frame only. V, J and clone size reflect that table, while D and trimming were determined from the DNA. The sample carries roughly 68,000 clones, about 91% recorded once. This chain uses TRBV5-1 with TRBJ1-6; weak D call: TRBD1 (5 bases). Sequencing used peripheral blood. This sequence was found in a middle-aged man with COVID-19, enrolled during active disease. The CDR3 spells CASSASGHPDNSPLHF. The CDR3 DNA follows: TGCGCCAGCAGCGCCTCCGGACATCCTGATAATTCACCCCTCCACTTT.